The clone carrying this TCR beta chain was detected only once. This CDR3 is built from 14 residues. Germline V lookup: CDR1 MGHDK, CDR2 SYGVNS. The V gene end was trimmed by 6 bases and the J gene end by 4 bases; junction bases not matched to a gene: 8. The sample originates from a study of T cells in tumors after PD-1 blockade. Whole-study context: Excluded were patients with checkpoint blockade, immunosuppressants, or radiotherapy or other anti-cancer therapy within 4 weeks. Each patient got pembrolizumab 200 mg every 3 weeks or cemiplimab 350 mg every 2 weeks.

Measured with immunoSEQ multiplex PCR; TCRdb has only the in-frame clones, and not every one. The sample includes approximately 60,000 clones, approximately 79% seen only once; the top ten take about 4.4%. The clonotype was recovered from a human donor with basal cell carcinoma. The rearrangement links TRBV25-1 to TRBJ1-2, with 7 nucleotides matching TRBD1. Sample: PBMCs, taken after anti-PD-1 treatment. This CDR3 reads CASSGWDSGYGYTF. The CDR3 DNA sequence: TGTGCCAGCAGCGGATGGGACAGCGGCTATGGCTACACCTTC.